The entry that follows covers one T cell receptor beta chain sequence. Its specificity is unknown. TCRdb re-analysed the reads in MiXCR, keeping a single row per CDR3 protein. Among just under 500,000 distinct CDR3 sequences listed, around a third were seen once. This CDR3 is 15 amino acids long. The V gene's germline CDR1 is SGDLS and CDR2 YYNGEE. V lost 0 bases and J 1 base, leaving 8 bases between the germline ends. The sample originates from a study of T cell repertoires in cytomegalovirus infection. General observations from the study: Carriers of CMV plus the relevant HLA were identified by cumulative public TCR beta family frequency. It was HLA-C-restricted CMV-specific TCR beta clonotypes that dominated the response ex vivo.

The sequences come from cultured PBMCs, collected from culture after CMV antigen stimulation. The TCR was taken from a human donor in good health (CMV status not recorded). Some clones in this sample may be carry-over from other donors' samples. The chain recombines TRBV9 with TRBJ2-4; D not resolved. The CDR3 protein is CASSVADGAKNIQYF. The CDR3 region has the DNA TGTGCCAGCAGCGTAGCTGACGGGGCCAAAAACATTCAGTACTTC.